The clone carrying this T cell receptor beta chain was picked up many times. Its specificity is unknown. Source material was 2 million unsorted PBMCs, stored at -80 °C in RNAlater. Sequencing of 15-18 subjects in each run yielded over 190 million TCR-beta sequences. TCRdb called the 5' RACE reads again in MiXCR, with one record for every CDR3 protein. The profile covers roughly 28,000 distinct CDR3 sequences, with around 10% appearing a single time and 7.8% taken by the ten largest. The sample comes from a study of neurological immune-mediated disorders. General study points: Across subjects, no CDR3 amino acid sequence appeared in expanded clones of more than one subject, a finding that suggested private repertoires in all groups.

The receptor was isolated from a man in his fifties or sixties in good health. Material for sequencing was PBMCs.

In DNA form, the CDR3 reads TGTGCCACGAGGGAGGAGACCCAGTACTTC. It translates to CATREETQYF. The chain joins TRBV24-1 to TRBJ2-5; weak D call: TRBD2 (5 bases). Germline CDR1 reads KGHDR; CDR2 reads SFDVKD. V gave up 10 bases and J gave up 5 bases, with 7 bases separating them. The CDR3 is made up of 10 amino acids.